This T cell receptor (beta chain) was captured in a study of CXCR3-negative and CXCR3-positive naive CD8 T cells. It was by 5' RACE with UMI labels that the TRB cDNA libraries were prepared. TCRdb re-called the 5' RACE reads and catalogs CDR3 proteins one per entry, DNA excluded. The table gives fewer than 9,500 distinct CDR3 sequences; the top ten clones make up around 2% of it. Study observations and caveats: Most assays were run on fresh PBMCs (CXCR3 expression partially decreased after cryopreservation). Naive CXCR3-negative cells resembled naive CXCR3-positive cells in TRBV-TRBJ usage; memory cells differed.

Regarding this clonotype: The antigen is not known.

Per the germline V gene, CDR1 is MGHRA and CDR2 is YSYEKL. The CDR3 covers 13 residues. The chain is built from TRBV4-1 and TRBJ2-1. This TCR derives from a human donor in good health. Some clones in this sample may be carry-over from other donors' samples. Sequences were obtained from naive CXCR3- CD8+ T cells from blood. Subset in this sample: CD45RO-CCR7+CD27+CD95- naive CD8+ T cells lacking CXCR3 (TNR3-). The CDR3 sequence is CASSTSGLLEQFF.